This TCR beta chain stems from a study of circulating CD8 cells and anti-PD-1 response in melanoma. This clonotype is deemed large. Its specificity is not known. V gave up 3 bases and J gave up 6 bases, with 11 bases separating them. The CDR3 is 13 amino acids. The V gene's germline CDR1 is SNHLY and CDR2 FYNNEI. Regarding the study as a whole: Under 8% of TRB clonotypes were shared between subsets at M1. Peptide assays on expanded sorted subsets replaced tumor-based reactivity testing.

Sorting of live CD3+CD8+TCRalphabeta+ cells by PD-1 and/or TIGIT gave four subsets. The QIAseq Immune Repertoire TCR panel built the libraries from approximately 15 ng of total RNA. In TCRdb, the reads were re-called with MiXCR into one record per CDR3 protein. The sample has almost 950 distinct CDR3 sequences, around 6% seen once. The chain has TRBV2 and TRBJ1-2, with a possible D match to TRBD1 (6 bases). The sequence derives from a human donor with melanoma. The material sequenced was CD8+ T cells from PBMCs, taken at baseline or after one month of anti-PD-1 therapy (not recorded which). DNA of the CDR3: TGTGCCAGCAGTGATACGGGGGGCAATGGCTACACCTTC. Protein sequence: CASSDTGGNGYTF.